The 24 T cell receptor beta chains below all came from one sample that was sequenced in a study of T cells after yellow fever vaccination. TCRdb analysed the 5' RACE reads with MiXCR anew, one entry per CDR3 protein. Seen here are a few hundred thousand distinct CDR3 sequences, roughly 3.5% observed once, and the top ten hold roughly a quarter. This sample comprised PBMCs, obtained on the day of the yellow fever booster vaccination. The receptor source for this set is a man younger than 30 who received the YFV17D yellow fever vaccine.

This clonotype was seen many times. The chain employs TRBV2 and TRBJ1-5; D might be TRBD1 (5 bases). The CDR3 covers 13 residues. V lost 10 bases, J lost 1 base, and 11 bases lay in between. The germline gives CDR1 SNHLY, CDR2 FYNNEI. The CDR3 reads CATQGESNQPQHF. The CDR3, as DNA: TGTGCCACCCAAGGGGAAAGCAATCAGCCCCAGCATTTT. Complete variable domain (other parts from reference TRBV2 and TRBJ1-5): EPEVTQTPSHQVTQMGQEVILRCVPISNHLYFYWYRQILGQKVEFLVSFYNNEISEKSEIFDDQFSVERPDGSNFTLKIRSTKLEDSAMYFCATQGESNQPQHFGDGTRLSIL.

This clonotype was picked up a small number of times. V usage is TRBV12-3 or TRBV12-4 and J usage is TRBJ2-5; 7 bases are a match to TRBD2. Germline trimming cut 0 bases from V and 5 bases from J; bases unmatched to any gene: 6. The CDR3 is 15 residues long. The CDR3: CASSLAGAGTETQYF. The DNA for the CDR3 is TGTGCCAGCAGTTTAGCGGGAGCGGGGACTGAGACCCAGTACTTC.

The chain recombines TRBV7-2 with TRBJ1-4; D gene uncertain. Looked up from germline, CDR1 is SGHTA and CDR2 is FQGNSA. The CDR3 covers 15 residues. V shed 5 bases and J shed 8 bases, with 18 bases lying between them. The CDR3 nucleotides read TGTGCCAGCAGCCCTTCCCTTCACCGTGTAGAAAAACTGTTTTTT. This encodes CASSPSLHRVEKLFF.

This clonotype showed up just a few times. V gene TRBV19 combines with J gene TRBJ1-4, with TRBD1 matching over 7 bases. CDR3 length equals 14 residues. Germline V lookup: CDR1 LNHDA, CDR2 SQIVND (reference sequence). V gave up 8 bases and J gave up 4 bases; unmatched junction bases: 7. This CDR3 reads CASRDRASNEKLFF. CDR3 in DNA: TGTGCCAGTCGCGACAGGGCAAGTAATGAAAAACTGTTTTTT. Full variable domain (remainder filled in from reference TRBV19 and TRBJ1-4): DGGITQSPKYLFRKEGQNVTLSCEQNLNHDAMYWYRQDPGQGLRLIYYSQIVNDFQKGDIAEGYSVSREKKESFPLTVTSAQKNPTAFYLCASRDRASNEKLFFGSGTQLSVL.

This clonotype has ten or more counts. The rearrangement links TRBV6-6 to TRBJ2-7, with D unresolved. The CDR3 is 13 residues long. Per the germline V gene, CDR1 is MNHNY and CDR2 is SVGAGI (reference sequence). Deletions cut 4 bases from V and 0 bases from J, with 7 bases between. CDR3 sequence: CASSSLLSYEQYF. CDR3 DNA: TGTGCCAGCAGTTCCCTGCTCTCCTACGAGCAGTACTTC.

At least ten counts were recorded for this clonotype. CDR3 amino acids: CASSFTIGVGNTEAFF. CDR3 nucleotides: TGTGCCAGCAGCTTTACTATCGGAGTGGGAAACACTGAAGCTTTCTTT. This sequence joins TRBV7-8 and TRBJ1-1; no clear D. CDR3 size: 16 residues. Trimming shortened V by 3 bases and J by 2 bases, and 16 bases separated the two germline ends. CDR1 SGHVS and CDR2 FQNEAQ come from the germline V gene.

There are many counts of this clonotype. The gene calls are TRBV7-9 and TRBJ2-4, with D possibly TRBD2 on 7 matching bases. V lost 5 bases and J 2 bases, leaving 16 bases between the germline ends. Germline CDR1 reads SEHNR; CDR2 reads FQNEAQ (reference sequence). The CDR3 extends over 16 amino acids. The CDR3 DNA reads as TGTGCCAGCAGCCCCCGGGGAGGGGGAACCAAAAACATTCAGTACTTC. It translates to CASSPRGGGTKNIQYF.

This clonotype showed up just a few times. As DNA, the CDR3 is TGTGCCAGCAGCTCCCGGGACAGGGGATGGCAGTACGTC. Amino acid sequence: CASSSRDRGWQYV. The chain couples TRBV7-9 to TRBJ2-7, with TRBD1 identical over 10 bases. There are 13 residues in the CDR3. From germline, CDR1 is SEHNR and CDR2 FQNEAQ (reference sequence). V shed 4 bases and J 9 bases; nucleotides not matched to a gene: 6.

The chain couples TRBV18 to TRBJ1-1; D possibly corresponds to TRBD1 (5 bases). The germline CDR1 and CDR2 sequences are KGHSH and LQKENI. The V gene lost 3 bases and the J gene lost 2 bases, with 13 bases spanning the gap. The CDR3 consists of 15 residues. In DNA, the CDR3 is TGTGCCAGCTCACCTTTTGACAGTACCAACACTGAAGCTTTCTTT. Amino acid sequence: CASSPFDSTNTEAFF.

This clonotype was counted a single time. This sequence may be a read error, since a much larger clone differs from it by one base. The chain carries TRBV5-1 and TRBJ1-1; D may be TRBD1 (5 bases). The germline V gene encodes CDR1 SGHRS and CDR2 YFSETQ. This CDR3 region has 14 residues. CDR3 residues: CASSFTGGNTKAFF. CDR3 DNA: TGCGCCAGCAGCTTTACAGGAGGGAACACTAAAGCTTTCTTT.

In its sample, this clonotype was seen a few times. The chain links TRBV27 to TRBJ2-7; TRBD1 or TRBD2 may be the D gene (5 bases each). The CDR3 is 13 amino acids. Trimming left V 4 bases short and J 6 bases short, with 13 bases between. CDR1 is MNHEY and CDR2 is SMNVEV in the germline V gene (reference sequence). CDR3 loop: CASSSNRGREQYV. CDR3 nucleotides: TGTGCCAGCAGTTCCAATCGGGGACGCGAGCAGTACGTC.

This clonotype was found many times. This rearrangement joins TRBV12-3 or TRBV12-4 to TRBJ2-5; D gene ambiguous. The CDR3 totals 13 residues. The V end was cut by 8 bases, the J end by 4 bases, with 14 bases between. The CDR3 DNA sequence: TGTGCCAGCGGTAACGACTCGGGAGAGACCCAGTACTTC. This codes for CASGNDSGETQYF.

This clonotype was seen a handful of times. The V call is TRBV28, the J call TRBJ1-2; 11 bases are a match to TRBD1. The junction had 3 bases not matched to a gene; V was cut back by 5 bases and J by 4 bases. The germline gives CDR1 MDHEN, CDR2 SYDVKM. The CDR3 has 14 amino acids. The CDR3 region is CASSTGQGAYGYTF. The DNA for the CDR3 is TGTGCCAGCAGTACCGGACAGGGGGCCTATGGCTACACCTTC.

The CDR3 is CASSNFLTSSRGANVLTF. The CDR3 DNA reads TGTGCCAGTAGTAATTTTTTGACCAGTAGTCGGGGGGCCAACGTCCTGACTTTC. The chain employs TRBV19 and TRBJ2-6, with unresolved D. The ends were cut back, 4 bases at V and 4 bases at J, with 20 bases in the middle. Germline CDR1 is LNHDA and CDR2 is SQIVND (reference sequence). The CDR3 has 18 amino acids. The entire variable domain, with the rest obtained from reference TRBV19 and TRBJ2-6, is as follows: DGGITQSPKYLFRKEGQNVTLSCEQNLNHDAMYWYRQDPGQGLRLIYYSQIVNDFQKGDIAEGYSVSREKKESFPLTVTSAQKNPTAFYLCASSNFLTSSRGANVLTFGAGSRLTVL.

This clonotype was seen many times. The chain has TRBV20-1 and TRBJ2-7, with 7 nucleotides matching TRBD2. The CDR3 covers 14 residues. Per germline, CDR1 DFQATT and CDR2 SNEGSKA (reference sequence). With V trimmed by 3 bases and J by 2 bases, 7 bases remained unmatched. The chain's CDR3 is CSARVGGDPYEQYF. In DNA form, the CDR3 reads TGCAGTGCTAGGGTTGGGGGGGACCCCTACGAGCAGTACTTC.

This clonotype appeared many times. Relative to the germline gene, one junction end is altered; a read error may explain this. The chain joins TRBV18 to TRBJ2-5; D is uncertain. The V gene's germline CDR1 is KGHSH and CDR2 LQKENI. This CDR3 contains 15 residues. Here the CDR3 reads CASSPPRGAGETQYF. For the CDR3, the DNA is TGTGCCAGCTCGCCACCTCGAGGCGCCGGGGAGACCCAGTACTTC.

In this sample, this clonotype turned up many times. The J gene is TRBJ2-5, the V gene TRBV5-1, with a tentative D call TRBD2 (5 bases). The CDR3 has 15 amino acids. Between the trimmed V and J ends, which lost 0 bases and 5 bases, there was a span of 14 bases. CDR1 is SGHRS and CDR2 is YFSETQ in the germline V gene. This CDR3 reads CASSLGTAGGETQYF. As DNA, the CDR3 is TGCGCCAGCAGCTTGGGAACAGCCGGCGGGGAGACCCAGTACTTC.

This clonotype was seen more than once but under ten times. The chain employs TRBV5-4 and TRBJ1-2; D might be TRBD1 (6 bases). In germline, CDR1 is SGHNT, CDR2 YYREEE (reference sequence). The CDR3 consists of 13 residues. V shed 4 bases and J shed 3 bases, with 10 bases lying between them. In DNA, the CDR3 is TGTGCCAGCAGCATCCGGACAGACTATGGCTACACCTTC. Its protein is CASSIRTDYGYTF.

This clonotype appeared a few times. The V gene is TRBV7-9, the J gene TRBJ2-2; 9 bases line up with TRBD2. This CDR3 has 17 residues. The germline gives CDR1 SEHNR, CDR2 FQNEAQ (reference sequence). The V and J ends lost 0 bases and 1 base, in that order; junction bases with no gene match: 3. The CDR3 DNA is TGTGCCAGCAGCTTAGCGGCTAGCGGGGAGAACACCGGGGAGCTGTTTTTT. The encoded protein is CASSLAASGENTGELFF.

This clonotype came up many times. The chain is built from TRBV6-2 or TRBV6-3 and TRBJ2-7; TRBD1 aligns across 7 bases. CDR3 length: 12 amino acids. Germline lookup yields CDR1 MNHEY and CDR2 SVGEGT. With 8 bases clipped from V and 7 bases from J, the junction kept 8 bases outside the gene matches. CDR3 sequence reads: CASAKGAGEQYF. CDR3 in DNA: TGTGCCAGCGCGAAGGGGGCCGGGGAGCAGTACTTC.

The J gene is TRBJ1-2, the V gene TRBV20-1; D may be TRBD1 (5 bases). The V gene lost 0 bases and the J gene lost 7 bases, with 15 bases spanning the gap. The CDR3 runs 14 residues. Per the germline V gene, CDR1 is DFQATT and CDR2 is SNEGSKA (reference sequence). Here the CDR3 reads CSARDPSRAGGYTF. The CDR3 DNA reads TGCAGTGCTAGAGATCCATCCAGGGCGGGTGGCTACACCTTC.

This clonotype came up many times. The V gene is TRBV20-1, the J gene TRBJ2-3; D is uncertain. The germline gives CDR1 DFQATT, CDR2 SNEGSKA (reference sequence). Trimming stripped 1 base from V and 4 bases from J, with 15 bases between. The CDR3 totals 15 residues. This CDR3 reads CSARAPQAAPDTQYF. The CDR3 DNA is TGCAGTGCTAGAGCCCCCCAAGCAGCTCCAGATACGCAGTATTTT.

This clonotype was seen a few times. V gene TRBV10-3 combines with J gene TRBJ1-1; no firm D call. CDR1 and CDR2 from the germline V gene are ENHRY and SYGVKD. With 7 bases removed from V and 0 bases from J, the gap between germline ends came to 9 bases. The CDR3 is 13 amino acids. The CDR3 DNA reads as TGTGCCATCAATAGGGAAATGAACACTGAAGCTTTCTTT. As protein: CAINREMNTEAFF.

This chain links TRBV18 with TRBJ2-3; D unclear. The V end lost 4 bases, the J end lost 8 bases, and 16 bases lay between the germline ends. CDR1 KGHSH and CDR2 LQKENI come from the germline V gene. CDR3 length: 14 amino acids. CDR3 protein: CASSLGGTMGTQYF. DNA of the CDR3: TGTGCCAGCTCACTGGGCGGTACAATGGGTACGCAGTATTTT.